This T cell receptor beta chain is from a study of blood T cells in healthy people across ages. General study findings and limits: Long-lived donors had more naive CD4+ cells and higher diversity than aged donors.

A word on this clonotype: Its antigen is not known. This may come from a read error, since a much larger clone is one base off.

The CDR3 is made up of 14 amino acids. From germline, CDR1 is LGHDT and CDR2 YNNKEL (reference sequence). Through a sample-barcoded 5' primer and a J-beta primer mix, a second PCR was run for roughly 6 to 11 cycles. TCRdb called the 5' RACE reads again in MiXCR, with one record for every CDR3 protein. The table shows hundreds of thousands of distinct CDR3 sequences, with around 38% occurring only once. The V gene is TRBV3-1, the J gene TRBJ2-7, with D perhaps given as TRBD1 or TRBD2 (5 bases each). Sequenced: blood. This receptor was identified in an older man in good health. For the CDR3, the DNA is TGTGCCAGCAGCCCTCGGGACGGATCCTGCGAGCAGTACTTC. This sequence encodes CASSPRDGSCEQYF.